The 29 T cell receptor beta chains below were found in one sample sequenced in a study of cytomegalovirus exposure and HLA in healthy donors. Only in-frame clones appear in the TCRdb table, and some are missing; sequencing was by immunoSEQ multiplex PCR. The sample comprises more than 300,000 clones, 75% to 90% of which are singletons, and 0.65% to 0.95% rests with the top ten. Sequenced: PBMCs. Receptors were obtained from a woman under 30 in good health and CMV-seronegative.

The chain recombines TRBV6-1 with TRBJ2-2; 11 positions match TRBD2. Germline-derived CDR1 and CDR2 are MNHNS and SASEGT. CDR3 length equals 14 residues. The ends lost 6 bases at V and 5 bases at J; junction bases unmatched: 2. CDR3 amino acids: CASRLAGETGELFF. The CDR3, as DNA: TGTGCCAGCAGACTAGCGGGGGAGACCGGGGAGCTGTTTTTT.

This clone was observed a single time. The rearrangement joins TRBV29-1 to TRBJ2-7; 7 bases fit TRBD1. The CDR3 is 14 amino acids. Germline CDR1 SQVTM, CDR2 ANQGSEA. With V trimmed by 4 bases and J by 3 bases, 9 bases remained unmatched. CDR3 in DNA: TGCAGCGTTGCGGGGACAGTCGGAGGCTACGAGCAGTACTTC. It specifies CSVAGTVGGYEQYF.

This rearrangement joins TRBV5-1 to TRBJ2-1; D is uncertain. Germline V gene sequence: CDR1 SGHRS, CDR2 YFSETQ. The CDR3 sequence is 16 residues long. Trimming stripped 0 bases from V and 9 bases from J, with 19 bases between. CDR3 DNA: TGCGCCAGCAGCTTGGGAGGTTCGGGTAATACTGTTGAGCAGTTCTTC. Translating it yields CASSLGGSGNTVEQFF.

V and J are TRBV11-2 and TRBJ2-5; TRBD2 agrees at 11 bases. Germline CDR1 SGHAT, CDR2 FQNNGV. V dropped 4 bases and J dropped 5; count of bases not matched to a gene: 6. The CDR3 is 15 residues long. The chain's CDR3 is CASSSTSGSDETQYF. CDR3 DNA: TGTGCCAGCAGCTCCACTAGCGGGAGTGATGAGACCCAGTACTTC.

Concerning this clone: Other DNA sequences in the sample encode the same CDR3. The CDR3 DNA is TGCGCCAGCAGCTTCGGACTGCAAGAGACCCAGTACTTC. Residues: CASSFGLQETQYF. The chain has TRBV5-1 and TRBJ2-5, with a possible D match to TRBD2 (5 bases). Trimming left V 2 bases short and J 2 bases short, with 7 bases between. The CDR3 runs to 13 residues. Germline V gene sequence: CDR1 SGHRS, CDR2 YFSETQ.

The V call is TRBV5-1, the J call TRBJ1-3; perhaps TRBD1 as D (6 bases). The germline V and J ends were trimmed by 4 bases and 0 bases, with 11 bases remaining between them. Germline lookup yields CDR1 SGHRS and CDR2 YFSETQ. This CDR3 has 15 amino acids. CDR3 bases: TGCGCCAGCAGCGAGGGACACCCCTCTGGAAACACCATATATTTT. The encoded protein is CASSEGHPSGNTIYF.

CDR3 sequence: CASSPYEGPYEQYF. Written as DNA, the CDR3 is TGTGCCAGCAGTCCATACGAGGGCCCCTACGAGCAGTACTTC. This chain connects TRBV27 to TRBJ2-7; perhaps TRBD2 as D (5 bases). CDR1 and CDR2 from the germline V gene are MNHEY and SMNVEV (reference sequence). The CDR3 totals 14 residues. Trimming left V 5 bases short and J 2 bases short, with 13 bases between.

CDR3 nucleotides: TGCGCCAGCAGCACCGGTAGCGGGAGCTTCTACGAGCAGTACTTC. This gives the protein CASSTGSGSFYEQYF. This sequence joins TRBV5-1 and TRBJ2-7; 9 bases are a match to TRBD2. CDR1 and CDR2 from the germline V gene are SGHRS and YFSETQ. V lost 4 bases to trimming and J lost 3 bases; unmatched junction nucleotides: 8. The CDR3 extends over 15 amino acids.

The gene calls are TRBV6-1 and TRBJ1-4; D is possibly TRBD1 (5 bases). Germline V gene data show CDR1 as MNHNS and CDR2 as SASEGT. Trimming took 6 bases from V and 7 from J, leaving 18 bases between them. This CDR3 has 15 amino acids. This CDR3 reads CASSSGGIRAEKLFF. The CDR3 nucleotides are TGTGCCAGCAGCTCTGGGGGGATCAGGGCTGAAAAACTGTTTTTT.

This clone appeared once. The V and J genes are TRBV6-6 and TRBJ2-2; 10 bases align to TRBD2. The V and J ends lost 5 bases and 4 bases, in that order; junction bases with no gene match: 7. Germline-derived CDR1 and CDR2 are MNHNY and SVGAGI (reference sequence). CDR3 length equals 16 residues. The CDR3 bases are TGTGCCAGCAGTCTGAGCGGGGGGGCGGTCACCGGGGAGCTGTTTTTT. The encoded protein is CASSLSGGAVTGELFF.

The chain is built from TRBV27 and TRBJ1-4; D not certain. Trimming took off 4 bases at V and 10 bases at J, with 10 bases between the two ends. The CDR3 has 12 amino acids. Germline V gives CDR1 MNHEY, CDR2 SMNVEV (reference sequence). Here the CDR3 reads CASSSLRGKLFF. In DNA form, the CDR3 reads TGTGCCAGCAGTTCCCTCCGGGGAAAACTGTTTTTT.

The CDR3 DNA sequence: TGTGCCTGGGCCGGCGAGGCAGGGGCCTACAATGAGCAGTTCTTC. Translation: CAWAGEAGAYNEQFF. This chain links TRBV30 with TRBJ2-1, with D tentatively TRBD1 (6 bases). V was trimmed by 5 bases and J by 2 bases, leaving 16 bases between them. There are 15 residues in the CDR3. Germline assignment: CDR1 GTSNPN and CDR2 SVGIG (reference sequence).

For the CDR3, the DNA is TGTGCCAGCAGCCCCGGTCTATCATCCGGGGAGCTGTTTTTT. Its translation: CASSPGLSSGELFF. J is TRBJ2-2 and V is TRBV9; D call uncertain. Per the germline V gene, CDR1 is SGDLS and CDR2 is YYNGEE. Trimming shortened V by 4 bases and J by 6 bases, and 13 bases separated the two germline ends. The CDR3 runs 14 residues.

J is TRBJ1-1 and V is TRBV7-8; 8 bases are shared with TRBD1. The V gene's germline CDR1 is SGHVS and CDR2 FQNEAQ. CDR3 length: 16 amino acids. J was trimmed by 9 bases and V by 5 bases; bases with no gene match: 17. CDR3 in DNA: TGTGCCAGCAGCCGACGTCCCGGGACAGGATTGGAAAAAGCTTTCTTT. As protein: CASSRRPGTGLEKAFF.

The J gene is TRBJ1-6, the V gene TRBV7-8; a possible D gene is TRBD1 (5 bases). Trimming removed 7 bases from V and 14 bases from J, with 24 bases in between. The CDR3 runs to 15 residues. Per germline, CDR1 SGHVS and CDR2 FQNEAQ. The CDR3 sequence: CASTLRGGRVKALHF. The CDR3 DNA reads as TGTGCCAGCACACTTAGAGGTGGCAGGGTAAAGGCCCTCCACTTT.

The chain couples TRBV7-6 to TRBJ2-5; 8 positions match TRBD2. Looked up from germline, CDR1 is SGHVS and CDR2 is FNYEAQ. V was pared by 1 base and J by 3 bases, with 7 bases of the junction left unmatched. The CDR3 covers 16 residues. CDR3 bases: TGTGCCAGCAGCTTAGAAGCGGGGGCCATTAAAGAGACCCAGTACTTC. This codes for CASSLEAGAIKETQYF.

The chain couples TRBV9 to TRBJ2-7, with D possibly being TRBD2 (6 bases). V shed 4 bases and J shed 3 bases, with 11 bases lying between them. The CDR3 is 13 residues long. The germline V gene has CDR1 SGDLS and CDR2 YYNGEE. CDR3 loop: CASSPRGNYEQYF. CDR3 nucleotide sequence: TGTGCCAGCAGCCCCCGGGGGAACTACGAGCAGTACTTC.

This rearrangement joins TRBV9 to TRBJ2-2, with TRBD2 identical over 7 bases. The ends lost 3 bases at V and 2 bases at J; junction bases unmatched: 7. Germline V lookup: CDR1 SGDLS, CDR2 YYNGEE. The CDR3 totals 16 residues. The CDR3: CASSGRDYLNTGELFF. For the CDR3, the DNA is TGTGCCAGCAGCGGCCGGGACTACCTAAACACCGGGGAGCTGTTTTTT.

This chain uses TRBV2 with TRBJ2-7; perhaps TRBD1 as D (5 bases). This CDR3 comprises 14 residues. CDR1 and CDR2 (germline): SNHLY, FYNNEI. Trimming took 2 bases from V and 0 from J, leaving 8 bases between them. The CDR3 region has the DNA TGTGCCAGCAGTGAATACAGGAGCTCCTACGAGCAGTACTTC. Amino acids: CASSEYRSSYEQYF.

The rearrangement joins TRBV6-1 to TRBJ2-7; TRBD1 matches 8 bases. Looked up from germline, CDR1 is MNHNS and CDR2 is SASEGT. V shed 4 bases and J 7 bases; nucleotides not matched to a gene: 9. The CDR3 consists of 14 residues. The CDR3, as DNA: TGTGCCAGCAGTGCTGGGGCAGGGGGCCTTGAGCAGTACTTC. Amino acid sequence: CASSAGAGGLEQYF.

The chain has TRBV15 and TRBJ2-3, with 7 bases identical to TRBD2. CDR3 length: 16 amino acids. After removal of 5 bases from V and 4 bases from J, the junction contained 12 bases not matched to a gene. Germline V gene sequence: CDR1 LNHNV, CDR2 YYDKDF (reference sequence). In DNA form, the CDR3 reads TGTGCCACCAGCTCCCCAGGTACTAGCGAGGCAGATACGCAGTATTTT. It specifies CATSSPGTSEADTQYF. The entire variable domain, with the rest obtained from reference TRBV15 and TRBJ2-3, is as follows: DAMVIQNPRYQVTQFGKPVTLSCSQTLNHNVMYWYQQKSSQAPKLLFHYYDKDFNNEADTPDNFQSRRPNTSFCFLDIRSPGLGDTAMYLCATSSPGTSEADTQYFGPGTRLTVL.

The chain couples TRBV27 to TRBJ1-5; D might be TRBD1 (6 bases). The CDR3 sequence is 17 residues long. Trimming shortened V by 4 bases and J by 0 bases, and 16 bases separated the two germline ends. Per germline, CDR1 MNHEY and CDR2 SMNVEV (reference sequence). The CDR3 reads CASSSRGQGHSNQPQHF. CDR3 coding DNA: TGTGCCAGCAGTTCTCGGGGCCAGGGGCATAGCAATCAGCCCCAGCATTTT.

This sequence joins TRBV18 and TRBJ2-7; TRBD2 agrees at 8 bases. The length of the CDR3 is 13 residues. The junction had 4 bases not matched to a gene; V was cut back by 6 bases and J by 3 bases. Germline V CDR1 and CDR2: KGHSH, LQKENI. The CDR3 DNA reads TGTGCCAGCTCTTGGCGGGAGGACTACGAGCAGTACTTC. Translated, it gives CASSWREDYEQYF. Variable domain in full (rest from reference TRBV18 and TRBJ2-7): NAGVMQNPRHLVRRRGQEARLRCSPMKGHSHVYWYRQLPEEGLKFMVYLQKENIIDESGMPKERFSAEFPKEGPSILRIQQVVRGDSAAYFCASSWREDYEQYFGPGTRLTVT.

This chain uses TRBV25-1 with TRBJ1-2; D not certain. The V and J ends lost 1 base and 6 bases respectively, with 15 bases between them. The CDR3 loop spans 15 amino acids. Germline V lookup: CDR1 MGHDK, CDR2 SYGVNS. CDR3 residues: CASSEFEHSEDGYTF. The CDR3 nucleotides are TGTGCCAGCAGTGAATTCGAACACTCGGAGGATGGCTACACCTTC.

The rearrangement joins TRBV28 to TRBJ2-7; D ambiguous. Trimming stripped 5 bases from V and 3 bases from J, with 8 bases between. Germline V CDR1 and CDR2: MDHEN, SYDVKM. The CDR3 has 12 residues. CDR3 sequence (DNA): TGTGCCAGCAGTCCCCTAATCTACGAGCAGTACTTC. As protein: CASSPLIYEQYF.

The J gene is TRBJ2-7, the V gene TRBV5-1; 9 positions match TRBD1. The V gene end was trimmed by 0 bases and the J gene end by 0 bases; junction bases not matched to a gene: 4. Looked up from germline, CDR1 is SGHRS and CDR2 is YFSETQ. This CDR3 contains 16 residues. The CDR3 here is CASSLGGTGISYEQYF. CDR3 nucleotides: TGCGCCAGCAGCTTGGGGGGGACAGGGATCTCCTACGAGCAGTACTTC.

The chain recombines TRBV6-6 with TRBJ2-5, with D unclear. This CDR3 comprises 15 residues. Germline values: CDR1 MNHNY, CDR2 SVGAGI (reference sequence). The V gene lost 6 bases and the J gene lost 2 bases, with 16 bases spanning the gap. DNA for the CDR3: TGTGCCAGCAGCCTCTATGGGCTACAACAAGAGACCCAGTACTTC. This translates into CASSLYGLQQETQYF.

As regards this clone: This CDR3 is also generated by other DNA sequences in the sample. This chain connects TRBV28 to TRBJ1-3, with 11 bases identical to TRBD1. V dropped 4 bases and J dropped 4; count of bases not matched to a gene: 6. This CDR3 region has 16 residues. Germline assignment: CDR1 MDHEN and CDR2 SYDVKM. CDR3 DNA sequence: TGTGCCAGCAGTTCCAGGGACAGGGGGTACGGAAACACCATATATTTT. This translates into CASSSRDRGYGNTIYF.

The genes are TRBV27 and TRBJ2-6; the D is unclear. V was trimmed by 7 bases and J by 1 base, leaving 5 bases between them. This CDR3 is built from 13 residues. Germline CDR1 MNHEY, CDR2 SMNVEV (reference sequence). The chain's CDR3 is CASTHSGANVLTF. In nucleotides, the CDR3 is TGTGCCAGCACCCATTCTGGGGCCAACGTCCTGACTTTC.